Listed below are T cell receptor beta chains from one sample, sequenced in a study of cytomegalovirus exposure and HLA in healthy donors. Sequenced by immunoSEQ multiplex PCR; TCRdb stores in-frame clones only, minus some. In the table there are roughly 250,000 clones, approximately 85% of which are singletons. The sample taken for sequencing was PBMCs. The source of these receptors is a woman aged 35 to 49 in good health and CMV-seropositive. CDR3s include the opening cysteine and the closing phenylalanine or tryptophan. The order of the fields is V gene, clone size, CDR3 length, D gene, J gene, CDR3 protein, CDR3 DNA. A D gene is named only where the DNA matches it firmly. Clone size, where shown, is once, few, many, or a class for clones that have expanded.

V gene: TRBV2; clone size: .; CDR3 length: 16; D gene: .; J gene: TRBJ1-6; CDR3 protein: CASSPDSSSYNSPLHF; CDR3 DNA: TGTGCCAGCAGTCCCGACAGTAGCTCCTATAATTCACCCCTCCACTTT
V gene: TRBV9; clone size: .; CDR3 length: 14; D gene: .; J gene: TRBJ2-3; CDR3 protein: CASNEGTSTDTQYF; CDR3 DNA: TGTGCCAGCAACGAGGGAACTAGCACAGATACGCAGTATTTT
V gene: TRBV25-1; clone size: .; CDR3 length: 15; D gene: .; J gene: TRBJ1-3; CDR3 protein: CASSEDSISGNTIYF; CDR3 DNA: TGTGCCAGCAGTGAAGACAGTATCTCTGGAAACACCATATATTTT
V gene: TRBV5-1; clone size: .; CDR3 length: 14; D gene: TRBD1; J gene: TRBJ2-4; CDR3 protein: CASSEDRGGNIQYF; CDR3 DNA: TGCGCCAGCAGCGAGGACAGGGGTGGAAACATTCAGTACTTC
V gene: TRBV7-9; clone size: .; CDR3 length: 14; D gene: .; J gene: TRBJ2-7; CDR3 protein: CASSPTVWGHEQYF; CDR3 DNA: TGTGCCAGCAGCCCGACAGTCTGGGGCCACGAGCAGTACTTC
V gene: TRBV5-6; clone size: once; CDR3 length: 16; D gene: .; J gene: TRBJ2-3; CDR3 protein: CASSLGAMDTTDTQYF; CDR3 DNA: TGTGCCAGCAGCTTGGGTGCCATGGACACTACAGATACGCAGTATTTT
V gene: TRBV20-1; clone size: .; CDR3 length: 10; D gene: .; J gene: TRBJ2-5; CDR3 protein: CSAKRETQYF; CDR3 DNA: TGCAGTGCTAAGCGAGAGACCCAGTACTTC
V gene: TRBV7-9; clone size: .; CDR3 length: 13; D gene: TRBD1; J gene: TRBJ2-1; CDR3 protein: CASSNRGSNEQFF; CDR3 DNA: TGTGCCAGCAGCAACAGGGGGAGCAATGAGCAGTTCTTC
V gene: TRBV19; clone size: .; CDR3 length: 15; D gene: TRBD2; J gene: TRBJ2-7; CDR3 protein: CASSIVRGSSYEQYF; CDR3 DNA: TGTGCCAGTAGTATAGTCCGCGGGAGCTCCTACGAGCAGTACTTC
V gene: TRBV28; clone size: once; CDR3 length: 13; D gene: TRBD1; J gene: TRBJ1-3; CDR3 protein: CASSSGQGNTIYF; CDR3 DNA: TGTGCCAGCAGTTCGGGACAGGGAAACACCATATATTTT
V gene: TRBV5-5; clone size: .; CDR3 length: 13; D gene: TRBD1; J gene: TRBJ1-1; CDR3 protein: CASSFPRQGEAFF; CDR3 DNA: TGTGCCAGCAGCTTTCCCAGACAGGGTGAAGCTTTCTTT
V gene: TRBV4-2; clone size: .; CDR3 length: 15; D gene: .; J gene: TRBJ1-2; CDR3 protein: CASSLNQGANYGYTF; CDR3 DNA: TGTGCCAGCAGCCTAAATCAAGGGGCTAACTATGGCTACACCTTC
V gene: TRBV2; clone size: .; CDR3 length: 11; D gene: .; J gene: TRBJ2-5; CDR3 protein: CASSVGETQYF; CDR3 DNA: TGTGCCAGCAGTGTGGGCGAGACCCAGTACTTC
V gene: TRBV19; clone size: .; CDR3 length: 18; D gene: TRBD2; J gene: TRBJ2-1; CDR3 protein: CASSIVAGRTSGYNEQFF; CDR3 DNA: TGTGCCAGTAGTATAGTCGCTGGGCGGACTAGCGGCTACAATGAGCAGTTCTTC
V gene: TRBV11-3; clone size: once; CDR3 length: 14; D gene: .; J gene: TRBJ2-7; CDR3 protein: CASSQRDKPYEQYF; CDR3 DNA: TGTGCCAGCAGCCAACGGGACAAACCCTACGAGCAGTACTTC
V gene: TRBV19; clone size: .; CDR3 length: 16; D gene: TRBD1; J gene: TRBJ1-6; CDR3 protein: CASTAGTGGYNSPLHF; CDR3 DNA: TGTGCCAGTACCGCCGGGACAGGGGGCTATAATTCACCCCTCCACTTT
V gene: TRBV30; clone size: few; CDR3 length: 17; D gene: TRBD1; J gene: TRBJ1-1; CDR3 protein: CAWTIPRTGDRLTEAFF; CDR3 DNA: TGTGCCTGGACCATCCCAAGGACAGGGGATCGGCTCACTGAAGCTTTCTTT
V gene: TRBV11-3; clone size: .; CDR3 length: 16; D gene: TRBD2; J gene: TRBJ2-7; CDR3 protein: CASSSREAGGPYEQYF; CDR3 DNA: TGTGCCAGCAGCTCCCGTGAGGCGGGAGGGCCCTACGAGCAGTACTTC
V gene: TRBV11-3; clone size: .; CDR3 length: 16; D gene: TRBD2; J gene: TRBJ2-7; CDR3 protein: CASSLTTGGLNHEQYF; CDR3 DNA: TGTGCCAGCAGCTTAACGACGGGAGGGCTTAACCACGAGCAGTACTTC
V gene: TRBV30; clone size: .; CDR3 length: 14; D gene: TRBD2; J gene: TRBJ2-5; CDR3 protein: CAWSRGGSQETQYF; CDR3 DNA: TGTGCCTGGAGTAGGGGCGGGAGCCAAGAGACCCAGTACTTC
V gene: TRBV5-6; clone size: .; CDR3 length: 14; D gene: .; J gene: TRBJ1-1; CDR3 protein: CASSLRGVNTEAFF; CDR3 DNA: TGTGCCAGCAGCTTACGGGGGGTGAACACTGAAGCTTTCTTT
V gene: TRBV19; clone size: .; CDR3 length: 14; D gene: TRBD2; J gene: TRBJ2-7; CDR3 protein: CASSSGAGDYEQYF; CDR3 DNA: TGTGCCAGTAGTAGCGGAGCGGGAGACTACGAGCAGTACTTC
V gene: TRBV9; clone size: .; CDR3 length: 17; D gene: TRBD2; J gene: TRBJ2-7; CDR3 protein: CASSPAGLAGGLDEQYF; CDR3 DNA: TGTGCCAGCAGCCCCGCCGGGCTAGCGGGAGGACTTGACGAGCAGTACTTC
V gene: TRBV2; clone size: .; CDR3 length: 13; D gene: TRBD1; J gene: TRBJ1-1; CDR3 protein: CASTGGPNTEAFF; CDR3 DNA: TGTGCCAGCACAGGGGGCCCGAACACTGAAGCTTTCTTT
V gene: TRBV5-1; clone size: few; CDR3 length: 15; D gene: TRBD2; J gene: TRBJ2-3; CDR3 protein: CASSYTSGSSDTQYF; CDR3 DNA: TGCGCCAGCAGCTATACTAGCGGGAGTTCAGATACGCAGTATTTT
V gene: TRBV28; clone size: .; CDR3 length: 14; D gene: .; J gene: TRBJ1-2; CDR3 protein: CASSLGGVNYGYTF; CDR3 DNA: TGTGCCAGCAGTTTAGGGGGCGTTAACTATGGCTACACCTTC
V gene: TRBV7-9; clone size: .; CDR3 length: 13; D gene: TRBD1; J gene: TRBJ1-2; CDR3 protein: CSSSYGQGNGYTF; CDR3 DNA: TGTTCCAGCAGCTATGGACAGGGGAATGGCTACACCTTC
V gene: TRBV6-6; clone size: .; CDR3 length: 14; D gene: TRBD1; J gene: TRBJ1-1; CDR3 protein: CASSAQGANTEAFF; CDR3 DNA: TGTGCCAGCAGCGCACAGGGGGCGAACACTGAAGCTTTCTTT
V gene: TRBV9; clone size: .; CDR3 length: 12; D gene: .; J gene: TRBJ2-1; CDR3 protein: CASSEEYNEQFF; CDR3 DNA: TGTGCCAGCAGCGAAGAGTACAATGAGCAGTTCTTC
V gene: TRBV28; clone size: .; CDR3 length: 14; D gene: TRBD1; J gene: TRBJ1-2; CDR3 protein: CASSLRQGNYGYTF; CDR3 DNA: TGTGCCAGCAGTTTAAGACAGGGTAACTATGGCTACACCTTC
V gene: TRBV25-1; clone size: .; CDR3 length: 15; D gene: .; J gene: TRBJ1-2; CDR3 protein: CASSEETQGPYGYTF; CDR3 DNA: TGTGCCAGCAGTGAAGAGACGCAGGGCCCCTATGGCTACACCTTC
V gene: TRBV29-1; clone size: .; CDR3 length: 14; D gene: TRBD1; J gene: TRBJ2-1; CDR3 protein: CSVQDRKSYNEQFF; CDR3 DNA: TGCAGCGTACAGGACAGGAAGAGCTACAATGAGCAGTTCTTC
V gene: TRBV5-1; clone size: once; CDR3 length: 12; D gene: .; J gene: TRBJ2-5; CDR3 protein: CASSQIQETQYF; CDR3 DNA: TGCGCCAGCAGCCAAATCCAAGAGACCCAGTACTTC
V gene: TRBV9; clone size: .; CDR3 length: 15; D gene: .; J gene: TRBJ2-7; CDR3 protein: CASSVEGGGSYEQYF; CDR3 DNA: TGTGCCAGCAGCGTAGAGGGAGGCGGATCATACGAGCAGTACTTC
V gene: TRBV4-3; clone size: .; CDR3 length: 15; D gene: .; J gene: TRBJ2-1; CDR3 protein: CASSQARQSAVEQFF; CDR3 DNA: TGCGCCAGCAGCCAGGCCCGCCAGAGCGCCGTTGAGCAGTTCTTC
V gene: TRBV11-1; clone size: .; CDR3 length: 15; D gene: TRBD1; J gene: TRBJ2-1; CDR3 protein: CASSEGRTGYNEQFF; CDR3 DNA: TGTGCCAGCAGCGAAGGTCGGACAGGGTACAATGAGCAGTTCTTC
V gene: TRBV28; clone size: .; CDR3 length: 12; D gene: TRBD1; J gene: TRBJ2-3; CDR3 protein: CASRSQGARKYF; CDR3 DNA: TGTGCCAGCAGATCCCAGGGGGCGCGAAAGTATTTT
V gene: TRBV6-5; clone size: .; CDR3 length: 15; D gene: .; J gene: TRBJ1-5; CDR3 protein: CASSPEGVGNQPQHF; CDR3 DNA: TGTGCCAGCAGTCCCGAGGGGGTAGGCAATCAGCCCCAGCATTTT
V gene: TRBV30; clone size: .; CDR3 length: 16; D gene: .; J gene: TRBJ1-2; CDR3 protein: CAWTPTAIGGGYGYTF; CDR3 DNA: TGTGCCTGGACCCCGACGGCCATTGGGGGAGGCTATGGCTACACCTTC
V gene: TRBV19; clone size: .; CDR3 length: 17; D gene: TRBD2; J gene: TRBJ2-1; CDR3 protein: CASSMTSGVAYRNEQFF; CDR3 DNA: TGTGCCAGTAGTATGACTAGCGGGGTGGCTTATCGTAATGAGCAGTTCTTC
V gene: TRBV18; clone size: .; CDR3 length: 16; D gene: .; J gene: TRBJ1-2; CDR3 protein: CASSPTGQNVNYGYTF; CDR3 DNA: TGTGCCAGCTCACCGACGGGACAAAATGTGAACTATGGCTACACCTTC
V gene: TRBV11-3; clone size: .; CDR3 length: 16; D gene: TRBD2; J gene: TRBJ2-7; CDR3 protein: CASSYQGTSGSYEQYF; CDR3 DNA: TGTGCCAGCAGCTATCAGGGGACTAGCGGGAGTTACGAGCAGTACTTC
V gene: TRBV2; clone size: .; CDR3 length: 19; D gene: TRBD2; J gene: TRBJ2-3; CDR3 protein: CASSDPGRRAGGRTDTQYF; CDR3 DNA: TGTGCCAGCAGTGACCCGGGGCGGCGAGCGGGAGGGCGCACAGATACGCAGTATTTT
V gene: TRBV28; clone size: once; CDR3 length: 12; D gene: .; J gene: TRBJ2-7; CDR3 protein: CASSSDSYEQYF; CDR3 DNA: TGTGCCAGCAGTTCCGACAGTTACGAGCAGTACTTC
V gene: TRBV2; clone size: .; CDR3 length: 15; D gene: TRBD1; J gene: TRBJ1-2; CDR3 protein: CASSVRTGGLYGYTF; CDR3 DNA: TGTGCCAGCAGTGTAAGGACAGGGGGCCTCTATGGCTACACCTTC
V gene: TRBV9; clone size: .; CDR3 length: 12; D gene: .; J gene: TRBJ1-1; CDR3 protein: CASSATGPEAFF; CDR3 DNA: TGTGCCAGCAGCGCCACAGGCCCTGAAGCTTTCTTT
V gene: TRBV29-1; clone size: .; CDR3 length: 16; D gene: TRBD2; J gene: TRBJ2-1; CDR3 protein: CSVEGATSGRAPEQFF; CDR3 DNA: TGCAGCGTTGAAGGGGCGACTAGCGGGAGGGCCCCTGAGCAGTTCTTC
V gene: TRBV9; clone size: .; CDR3 length: 15; D gene: .; J gene: TRBJ2-3; CDR3 protein: CASSVGGEFTDTQYF; CDR3 DNA: TGTGCCAGCAGCGTTGGAGGGGAATTCACAGATACGCAGTATTTT
V gene: TRBV19; clone size: .; CDR3 length: 15; D gene: TRBD2; J gene: TRBJ2-7; CDR3 protein: CASSPKLAGGDEQYF; CDR3 DNA: TGTGCCAGTAGTCCGAAACTAGCGGGAGGGGACGAGCAGTACTTC
V gene: TRBV7-6; clone size: few; CDR3 length: 16; D gene: .; J gene: TRBJ1-4; CDR3 protein: CASNPMAGGTNEKLFF; CDR3 DNA: TGTGCCAGCAACCCTATGGCGGGGGGGACTAATGAAAAACTGTTTTTT
V gene: TRBV28; clone size: .; CDR3 length: 16; D gene: TRBD1; J gene: TRBJ1-6; CDR3 protein: CASSPGTGGKNSPLHF; CDR3 DNA: TGTGCCAGCAGCCCAGGGACAGGGGGGAAGAATTCACCCCTCCACTTT
V gene: TRBV19; clone size: .; CDR3 length: 14; D gene: TRBD1; J gene: TRBJ1-1; CDR3 protein: CASSIPGGNTEAFF; CDR3 DNA: TGTGCCAGTAGTATCCCAGGGGGGAACACTGAAGCTTTCTTT
V gene: TRBV7-9; clone size: .; CDR3 length: 15; D gene: .; J gene: TRBJ2-2; CDR3 protein: CASSLGQGGTGELFF; CDR3 DNA: TGTGCCAGCAGCTTAGGACAGGGAGGCACCGGGGAGCTGTTTTTT
V gene: TRBV7-3; clone size: once; CDR3 length: 14; D gene: TRBD2; J gene: TRBJ2-7; CDR3 protein: CASSLTSGSREQYF; CDR3 DNA: TGTGCCAGCAGCTTAACTAGCGGGAGTAGGGAGCAGTACTTC
V gene: TRBV28; clone size: .; CDR3 length: 17; D gene: .; J gene: TRBJ1-4; CDR3 protein: CASSPPRGGLLSEKLFF; CDR3 DNA: TGTGCCAGCAGTCCGCCCCGGGGGGGGTTATTGTCTGAAAAACTGTTTTTT
V gene: TRBV10-3; clone size: many; CDR3 length: 14; D gene: TRBD1; J gene: TRBJ1-5; CDR3 protein: CAIGTGDSNQPQHF; CDR3 DNA: TGTGCCATCGGGACAGGGGATAGCAATCAGCCCCAGCATTTT
V gene: TRBV11-2; clone size: .; CDR3 length: 12; D gene: .; J gene: TRBJ2-4; CDR3 protein: CASSQGQASQYF; CDR3 DNA: TGTGCCAGCAGCCAGGGGCAGGCGAGTCAGTACTTC
V gene: TRBV5-4; clone size: .; CDR3 length: 16; D gene: TRBD2; J gene: TRBJ2-3; CDR3 protein: CASSLGLAGGSDTQYF; CDR3 DNA: TGTGCCAGCAGCTTGGGACTAGCGGGAGGATCAGATACGCAGTATTTT
V gene: TRBV7-2; clone size: .; CDR3 length: 17; D gene: TRBD1; J gene: TRBJ2-1; CDR3 protein: CASSRPSTGGSYNEQFF; CDR3 DNA: TGTGCCAGCAGCAGACCCTCTACAGGGGGCTCCTACAATGAGCAGTTCTTC